This T cell receptor (beta chain) was sequenced in a study of T cells in Graves' hyperthyroidism and ophthalmopathy (dated by TCRdb to the late 2010s). Regarding the study in general: Peripheral blood was collected at initial diagnosis, before any treatment. To identify TCR V-J signatures that set the groups apart, the researchers used a discovery cohort of about a hundred patients, made up of some 41 with Graves' ophthalmopathy and 57 with stable Graves' hyperthyroidism. Prospective prediction of ophthalmopathy was tested in an independent validation cohort of 18 to 20 hyperthyroidism patients and roughly 16 patients who later progressed to ophthalmopathy. For training and testing, the 100 or so patients in the discovery cohort were randomly divided in a 7:3 ratio. The study also compared thyroid tissue and blood T-cell repertoires from five or six Graves' hyperthyroidism patients. After sampling, hyperthyroidism patients received methimazole starting at 30 mg daily, and ophthalmopathy patients received high-dose intravenous methylprednisolone. According to the paper, TCR Vbeta CDR3 sequencing was carried out on more than 120 peripheral blood samples, which came from more than 40 ophthalmopathy, under 85 hyperthyroidism and about 17 progressor patients.

A patient counted as having stable Graves' hyperthyroidism if no progression to ophthalmopathy occurred over 18 months of follow-up. Hyperthyroidism patients were aged 18 to 65 years and newly diagnosed, with disease duration of less than 2 months. Patients with uncontrolled infections, other autoimmune diseases, pregnancy or lactation were excluded. Diagnoses were based on clinical symptoms, serum thyroxine and TRAb, thyroid ultrasound and orbital computed tomography. PBMCs were separated from roughly 10 ml of fresh peripheral blood using Ficoll-Paque density gradient centrifugation. Total RNA was extracted using Trizol reagent, and RNA quality was assessed on an Agilent 2100 Bioanalyzer. Amplification of TCR beta CDR3 regions was carried out from RNA transcripts. The TCR CDR3 was subjected to a first round of RT-PCR using the HTBI primer set and the Qiagen OneStep RT-PCR kit. A second multiplex PCR round built the libraries, followed by size selection and purification. Libraries were sequenced paired-end with 100 bp reads on an Illumina HiSeq2000. The published analysis was carried out like this. Raw data were processed with SOAPnuke, discarding reads with adapters, uncalled bases, mean Phred below 15, or no exact constant-primer or identifier match. High-quality paired reads were merged with COPE v1.2.5, and unique nucleotide sequences were defined as clonotypes. MiTCR v1.1 was used to align the clonotypes against IMGT TRBV, TRBD and TRBJ reference segments. The analysis was restricted to V-J combinations with a frequency above 0.0001, which together covered 98% to 99.2% of the repertoires. The TCS score was defined as the ratio of F50 (clonal expansion) to E x V (chaos), calculated using BLOSUM62-based TCRdist between CDR3 peptides within each V-J. Welch's t-statistics and random forest reduced fewer than 600 V-J features to 13, which were used in a naive Bayes classifier (R e1071). TCRdb reanalyzed the raw reads on its own, using fastp at Q25 for trimming and MiXCR for clone calling, and kept in-frame beta chains. Rows merge per CDR3 protein into single entries with the most common DNA and genes. TCRdb, rather than the study authors, made the V and J calls. This sample comprises around 280,000 distinct CDR3 sequences, roughly 15% of them detected only once. Of the sample, 7.9% falls within the top ten clones.

V and J lose 3 bases and 4 bases, and a span of 9 bases separates them. Spanning cysteine to phenylalanine, the CDR3 consists of 13 amino acids. Just CDR3 DNA is preserved here, 39 bases in frame from base 1. The germline V gene provides CDR1 MDHEN and CDR2 SYDVKM. A word on this clonotype: Which antigen it targets is not known. Per-base quality was not reported, and no clone a single base away is much larger than it.

General conclusions and limits of the study: A 13 V-J signature model separated ophthalmopathy from stable hyperthyroidism, with about 90% sensitivity and roughly 84% specificity in cross-validation and 80%/75% in testing. No statistical method was used to set the sample size in advance, and investigators knew the group allocation. Most expanded thyroid clonotypes (frequency above 0.001) were also detected in blood, a finding suggesting that blood repertoires may reflect thyroid immune responses. During validation, the model predicted progression to ophthalmopathy a median of approximately 6 months ahead of onset, with around 65% sensitivity and around 72% specificity.

The sequence joins TRBV28 to TRBJ1-2; the best D guess is TRBD1, with 6 bases matching. The receptor's source is a woman aged 40 to 49 with Graves' hyperthyroidism. The specimen was blood. The DNA is TGTGCCAGCAGTTTTGACAGGAGCTATGGCTACACCTTC. The encoded protein is CASSFDRSYGYTF.